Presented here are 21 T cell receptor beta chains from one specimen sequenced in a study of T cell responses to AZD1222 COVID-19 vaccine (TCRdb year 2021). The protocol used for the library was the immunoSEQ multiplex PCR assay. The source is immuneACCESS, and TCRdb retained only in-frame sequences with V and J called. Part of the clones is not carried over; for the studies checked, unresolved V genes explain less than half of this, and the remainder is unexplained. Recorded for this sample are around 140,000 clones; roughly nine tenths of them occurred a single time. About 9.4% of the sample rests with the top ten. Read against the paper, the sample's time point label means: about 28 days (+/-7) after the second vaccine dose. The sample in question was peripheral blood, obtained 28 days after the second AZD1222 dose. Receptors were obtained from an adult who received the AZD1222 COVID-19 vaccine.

The CDR3 spells CASSRDSPAPETQYF. CDR3 nucleotides: TGTGCCAGCAGCCGTGACTCACCCGCTCCAGAGACCCAGTACTTC. The chain is built from TRBV5-6 and TRBJ2-5, with unresolved D. CDR1 SGHDT and CDR2 YYEEEE come from the germline V gene. CDR3 length equals 15 residues. The V end was cut by 4 bases, the J end by 4 bases, with 17 bases between.

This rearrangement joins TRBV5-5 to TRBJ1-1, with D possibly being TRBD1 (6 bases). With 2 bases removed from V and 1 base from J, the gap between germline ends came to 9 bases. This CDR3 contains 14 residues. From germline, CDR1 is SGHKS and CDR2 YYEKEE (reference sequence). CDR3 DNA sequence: TGTGCCAGCAGCTTACGGACAGAGAACACTGAAGCTTTCTTT. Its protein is CASSLRTENTEAFF.

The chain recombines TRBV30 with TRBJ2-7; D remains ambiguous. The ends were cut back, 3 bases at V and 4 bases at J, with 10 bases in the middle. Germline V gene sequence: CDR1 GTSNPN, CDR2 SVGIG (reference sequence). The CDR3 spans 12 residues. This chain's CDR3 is CAWSSGSYEQYF. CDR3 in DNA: TGTGCCTGGAGCAGTGGAAGTTACGAGCAGTACTTC.

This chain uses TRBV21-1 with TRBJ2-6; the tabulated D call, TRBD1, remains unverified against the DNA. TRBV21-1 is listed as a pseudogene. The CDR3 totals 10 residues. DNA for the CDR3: TGTGCCAGCAGCAATATCAACAGGACTTTC. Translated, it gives CASSNINRTF.

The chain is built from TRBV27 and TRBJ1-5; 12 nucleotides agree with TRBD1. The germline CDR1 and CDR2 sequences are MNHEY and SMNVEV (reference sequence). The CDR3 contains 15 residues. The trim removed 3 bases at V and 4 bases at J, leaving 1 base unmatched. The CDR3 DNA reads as TGTGCCAGCAGTTTGGGACAGGGGGCAAATCAGCCCCAGCATTTT. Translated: CASSLGQGANQPQHF.

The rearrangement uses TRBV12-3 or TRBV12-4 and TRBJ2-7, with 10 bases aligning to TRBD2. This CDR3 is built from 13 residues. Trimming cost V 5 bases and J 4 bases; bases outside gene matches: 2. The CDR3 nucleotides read TGTGCCAGCAGTATGACTAGCGGGTACGAGCAGTACTTC. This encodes CASSMTSGYEQYF.

CDR3 loop: CAWSYRVEQYF. CDR3 DNA: TGTGCCTGGAGTTATCGGGTCGAGCAGTACTTC. V gene TRBV30 combines with J gene TRBJ2-7; D is unresolved. Germline loops: CDR1 GTSNPN, CDR2 SVGIG (reference sequence). The CDR3 loop spans 11 amino acids. Between the trimmed V and J ends, which lost 2 bases and 6 bases, there was a span of 8 bases. Together with reference TRBV30 and TRBJ2-7, the CDR3 gives the full variable domain: SQTIHQWPATLVQPVGSPLSLECTVEGTSNPNLYWYRQAAGRGLQLLFYSVGIGQISSEVPQNLSASRPQDRQFILSSKKLLLSDSGFYLCAWSYRVEQYFGPGTRLTVT.

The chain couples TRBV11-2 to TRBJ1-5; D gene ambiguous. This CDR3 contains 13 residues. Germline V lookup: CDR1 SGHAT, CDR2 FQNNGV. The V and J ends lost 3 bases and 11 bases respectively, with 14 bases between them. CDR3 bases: TGTGCCAGCAGCTTCGGACCTCTCTCATCCCAGCATTTT. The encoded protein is CASSFGPLSSQHF.

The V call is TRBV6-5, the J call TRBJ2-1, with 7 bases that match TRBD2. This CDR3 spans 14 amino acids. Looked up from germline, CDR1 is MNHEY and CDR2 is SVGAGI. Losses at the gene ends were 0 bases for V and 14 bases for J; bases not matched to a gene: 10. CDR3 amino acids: CASSYSSAGRGEFF. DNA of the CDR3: TGTGCCAGCAGTTACTCGAGCGCGGGACGGGGGGAGTTCTTC.

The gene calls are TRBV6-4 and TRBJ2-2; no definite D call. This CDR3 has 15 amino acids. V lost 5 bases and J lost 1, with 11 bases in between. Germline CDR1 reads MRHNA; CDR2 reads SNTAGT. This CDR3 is CASSLASKNTGELFF. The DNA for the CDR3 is TGTGCCAGCAGTTTGGCAAGCAAGAACACCGGGGAGCTGTTTTTT.

CDR3 sequence (DNA): TGCGCCAGCAGTTCAGGGGACAAAGAGACCCAGTACTTC. As protein: CASSSGDKETQYF. The chain links TRBV10-1 to TRBJ2-5; D might be TRBD1 (6 bases). V was cut by 5 bases and J by 3 bases, with 10 bases left in between. Germline V lookup: CDR1 WNHNN, CDR2 SYGVQD (reference sequence). The CDR3 totals 13 residues.

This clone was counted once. The CDR3 loop reads CASSLYPGGYYEQYF. The DNA of the CDR3 is TGTGCCAGCAGTTTATACCCGGGGGGTTACTACGAGCAGTACTTC. The gene calls are TRBV27 and TRBJ2-7; 7 nucleotides agree with TRBD2. Germline trimming cut 1 base from V and 3 bases from J; bases unmatched to any gene: 6. The CDR3 consists of 15 residues. CDR1 and CDR2 (germline): MNHEY, SMNVEV (reference sequence).

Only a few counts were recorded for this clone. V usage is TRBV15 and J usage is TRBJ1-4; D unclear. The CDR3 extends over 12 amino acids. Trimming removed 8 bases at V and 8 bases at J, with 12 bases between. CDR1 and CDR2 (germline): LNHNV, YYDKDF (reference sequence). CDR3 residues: CATVRLGEKLFF. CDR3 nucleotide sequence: TGTGCCACCGTCAGGCTGGGAGAAAAACTGTTTTTT.

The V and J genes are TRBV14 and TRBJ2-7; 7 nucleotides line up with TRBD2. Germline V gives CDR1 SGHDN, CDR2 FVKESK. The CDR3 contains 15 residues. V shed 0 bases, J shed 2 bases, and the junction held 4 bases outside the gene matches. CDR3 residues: CASSQDRGGTYEQYV. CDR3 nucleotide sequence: TGTGCCAGCAGCCAAGATCGCGGGGGAACCTACGAGCAGTACGTC.

The CDR3 loop reads CATNDKGGESTYNEQFF. The CDR3 nucleotides are TGTGCCACCAACGACAAGGGGGGGGAGAGCACCTACAATGAGCAGTTCTTC. This sequence joins TRBV15 and TRBJ2-1; tentatively, D is TRBD2 (7 bases). The CDR3 has 17 amino acids. Trimming stripped 7 bases from V and 2 bases from J, with 21 bases between. CDR1 and CDR2 (germline): LNHNV, YYDKDF (reference sequence).

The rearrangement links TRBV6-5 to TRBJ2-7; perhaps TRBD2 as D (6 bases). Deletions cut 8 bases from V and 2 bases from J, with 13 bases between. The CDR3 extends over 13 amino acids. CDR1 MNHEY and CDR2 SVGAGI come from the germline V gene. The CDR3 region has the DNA TGTGCCAGCCGGGGCCCGGGGGCCTACGAGCAGTACGTC. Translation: CASRGPGAYEQYV.

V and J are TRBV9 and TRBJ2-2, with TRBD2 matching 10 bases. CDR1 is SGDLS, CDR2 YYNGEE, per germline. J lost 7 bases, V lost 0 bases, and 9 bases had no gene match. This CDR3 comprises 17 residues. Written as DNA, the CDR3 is TGTGCCAGCAGCGTAGGGGCTAGCGGGAGATTCGGCGGGGAGCTGTTTTTT. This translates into CASSVGASGRFGGELFF.

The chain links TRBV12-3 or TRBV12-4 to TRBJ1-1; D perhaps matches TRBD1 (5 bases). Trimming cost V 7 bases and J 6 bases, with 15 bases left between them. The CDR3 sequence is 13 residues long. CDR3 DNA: TGTGCCAGCACGCGAACAGGTACCGCTGAAGCTTTCTTT. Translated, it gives CASTRTGTAEAFF.

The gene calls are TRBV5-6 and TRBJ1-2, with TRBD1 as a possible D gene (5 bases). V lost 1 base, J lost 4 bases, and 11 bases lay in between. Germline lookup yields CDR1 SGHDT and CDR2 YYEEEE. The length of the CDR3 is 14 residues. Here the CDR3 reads CASSLITGSYGYTF. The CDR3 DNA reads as TGTGCCAGCAGCTTGATTACAGGCAGCTATGGCTACACCTTC.

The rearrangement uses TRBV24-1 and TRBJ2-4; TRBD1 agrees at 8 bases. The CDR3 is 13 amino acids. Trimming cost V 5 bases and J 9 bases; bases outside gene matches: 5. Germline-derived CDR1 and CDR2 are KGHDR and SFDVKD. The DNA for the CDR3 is TGTGCCACCAGTGCCACAGACAGGGGCATTCAGTACTTC. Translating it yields CATSATDRGIQYF.

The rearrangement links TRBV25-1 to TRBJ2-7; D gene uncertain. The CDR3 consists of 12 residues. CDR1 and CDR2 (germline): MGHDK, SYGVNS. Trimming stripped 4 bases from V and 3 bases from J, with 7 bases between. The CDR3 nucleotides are TGTGCCAGCAGTGCGATTGGCTACGAGCAGTACTTC. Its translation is CASSAIGYEQYF.